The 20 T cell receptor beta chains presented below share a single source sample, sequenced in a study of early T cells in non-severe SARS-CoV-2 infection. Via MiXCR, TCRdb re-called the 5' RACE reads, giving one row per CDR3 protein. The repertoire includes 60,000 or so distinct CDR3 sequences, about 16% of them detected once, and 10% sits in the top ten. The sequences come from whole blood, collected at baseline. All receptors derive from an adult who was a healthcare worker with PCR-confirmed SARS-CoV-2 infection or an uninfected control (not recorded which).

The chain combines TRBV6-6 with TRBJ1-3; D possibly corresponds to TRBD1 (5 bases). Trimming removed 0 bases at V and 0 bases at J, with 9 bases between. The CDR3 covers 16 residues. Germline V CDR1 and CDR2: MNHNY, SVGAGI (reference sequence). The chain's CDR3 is CASSYSLGGSGNTIYF. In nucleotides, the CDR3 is TGTGCCAGCAGTTACTCGTTGGGGGGCTCTGGAAACACCATATATTTT.

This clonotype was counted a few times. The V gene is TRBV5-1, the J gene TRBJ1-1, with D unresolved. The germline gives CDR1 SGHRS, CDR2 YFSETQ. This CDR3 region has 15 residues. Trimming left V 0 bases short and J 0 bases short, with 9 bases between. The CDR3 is CASSLEKSMNTEAFF. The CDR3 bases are TGCGCCAGCAGCTTGGAAAAGTCCATGAACACTGAAGCTTTCTTT. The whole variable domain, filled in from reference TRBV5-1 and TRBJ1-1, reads KAGVTQTPRYLIKTRGQQVTLSCSPISGHRSVSWYQQTPGQGLQFLFEYFSETQRNKGNFPGRFSGRQFSNSRSEMNVSTLELGDSALYLCASSLEKSMNTEAFFGQGTRLTVV.

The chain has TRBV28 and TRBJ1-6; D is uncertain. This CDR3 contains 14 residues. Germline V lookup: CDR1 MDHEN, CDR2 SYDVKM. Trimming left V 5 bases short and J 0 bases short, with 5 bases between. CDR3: CASSGSSYNSPLHF. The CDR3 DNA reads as TGTGCCAGCAGTGGTAGCTCCTATAATTCACCCCTCCACTTT.

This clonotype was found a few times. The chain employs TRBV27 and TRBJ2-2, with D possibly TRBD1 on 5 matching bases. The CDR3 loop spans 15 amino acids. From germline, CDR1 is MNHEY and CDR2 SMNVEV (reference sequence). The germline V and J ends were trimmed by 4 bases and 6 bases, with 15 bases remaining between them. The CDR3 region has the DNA TGTGCCAGCAGTTCAACGCAGGGAATAGCCGGGGAGCTGTTTTTT. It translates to CASSSTQGIAGELFF.

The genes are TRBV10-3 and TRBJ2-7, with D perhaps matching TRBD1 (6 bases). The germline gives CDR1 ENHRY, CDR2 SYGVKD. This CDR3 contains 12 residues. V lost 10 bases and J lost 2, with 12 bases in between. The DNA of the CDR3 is TGTGCCACCGGACAGAACCCCTACGAGCAGTACTTC. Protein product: CATGQNPYEQYF.

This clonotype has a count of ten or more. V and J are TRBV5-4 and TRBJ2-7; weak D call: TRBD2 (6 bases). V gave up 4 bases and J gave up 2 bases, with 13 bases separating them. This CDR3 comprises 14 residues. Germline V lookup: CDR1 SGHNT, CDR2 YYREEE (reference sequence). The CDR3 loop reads CASSLRERAYEQYF. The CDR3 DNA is TGTGCCAGCAGCCTCCGGGAGAGGGCCTACGAGCAGTACTTC.

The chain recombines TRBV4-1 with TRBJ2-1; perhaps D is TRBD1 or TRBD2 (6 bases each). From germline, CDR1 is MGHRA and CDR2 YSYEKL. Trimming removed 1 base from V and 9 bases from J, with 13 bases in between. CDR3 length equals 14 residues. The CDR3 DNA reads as TGCGCCAGCAGCCAAGGGGGGCTGGGGGGTGAGCAGTTCTTC. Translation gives CASSQGGLGGEQFF.

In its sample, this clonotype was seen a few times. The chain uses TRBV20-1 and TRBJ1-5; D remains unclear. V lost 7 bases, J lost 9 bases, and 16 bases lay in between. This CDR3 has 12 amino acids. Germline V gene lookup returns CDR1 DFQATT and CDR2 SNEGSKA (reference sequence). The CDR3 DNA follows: TGCAGTGTTGGGTCACCCAGAACGCCCCAGCATTTT. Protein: CSVGSPRTPQHF.

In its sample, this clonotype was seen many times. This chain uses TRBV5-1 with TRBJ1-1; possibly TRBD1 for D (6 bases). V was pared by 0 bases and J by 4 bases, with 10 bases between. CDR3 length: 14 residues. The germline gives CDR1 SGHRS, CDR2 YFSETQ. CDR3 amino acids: CASSLGGPTTEAFF. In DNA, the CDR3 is TGCGCCAGCAGCTTGGGGGGGCCGACCACTGAAGCTTTCTTT.

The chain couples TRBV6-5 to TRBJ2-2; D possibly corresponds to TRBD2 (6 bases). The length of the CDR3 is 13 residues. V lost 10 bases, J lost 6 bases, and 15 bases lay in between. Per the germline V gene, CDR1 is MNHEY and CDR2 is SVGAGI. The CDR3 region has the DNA TGTGCCACGGAGGGCGTCCAGGCCGGGGAGCTGTTTTTT. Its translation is CATEGVQAGELFF.

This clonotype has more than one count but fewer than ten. Here the CDR3 reads CASSLDSNQPQHF. DNA for the CDR3: TGCGCCAGCAGCTTGGACAGCAATCAGCCCCAGCATTTT. The chain carries TRBV5-1 and TRBJ1-5; D not certain. Germline loops: CDR1 SGHRS, CDR2 YFSETQ. V gave up 0 bases and J gave up 1 base, with 2 bases separating them. The CDR3 loop spans 13 amino acids.

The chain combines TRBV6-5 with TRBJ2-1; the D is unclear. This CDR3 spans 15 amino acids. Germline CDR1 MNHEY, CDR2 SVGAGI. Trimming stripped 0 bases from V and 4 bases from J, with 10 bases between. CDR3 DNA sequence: TGTGCCAGCAGTTACTCGGGCAGAAAATACAATGAGCAGTTCTTC. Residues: CASSYSGRKYNEQFF.

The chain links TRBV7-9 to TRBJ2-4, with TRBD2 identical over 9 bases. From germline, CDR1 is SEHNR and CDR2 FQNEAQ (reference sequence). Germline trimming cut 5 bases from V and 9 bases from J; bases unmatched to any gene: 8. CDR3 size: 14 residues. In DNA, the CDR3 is TGTGCCAGCAGCGGCGGGGGGGCCGGGTTCATTCAGTACTTC. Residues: CASSGGGAGFIQYF. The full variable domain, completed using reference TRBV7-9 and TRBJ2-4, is DTGVSQNPRHKITKRGQNVTFRCDPISEHNRLYWYRQTLGQGPEFLTYFQNEAQLEKSRLLSDRFSAERPKGSFSTLEIQRTEQGDSAMYLCASSGGGAGFIQYFGAGTRLSVL.

CDR3 residues: CASSPDWGQSKNIQYF. The CDR3 DNA follows: TGTGCCAGCAGCCCCGACTGGGGTCAAAGCAAAAACATTCAGTACTTC. The chain combines TRBV7-2 with TRBJ2-4; D gene uncertain. CDR1 and CDR2 from the germline V gene are SGHTA and FQGNSA. The CDR3 is 16 residues long. Trimming took 5 bases from V and 3 from J, leaving 17 bases between them.

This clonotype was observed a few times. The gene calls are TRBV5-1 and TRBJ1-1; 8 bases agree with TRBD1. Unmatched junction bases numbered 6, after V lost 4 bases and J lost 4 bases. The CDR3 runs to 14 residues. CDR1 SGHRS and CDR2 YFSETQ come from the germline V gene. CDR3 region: CASSEQGGGTEAFF. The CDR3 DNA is TGCGCCAGCAGCGAACAGGGGGGAGGCACTGAAGCTTTCTTT.

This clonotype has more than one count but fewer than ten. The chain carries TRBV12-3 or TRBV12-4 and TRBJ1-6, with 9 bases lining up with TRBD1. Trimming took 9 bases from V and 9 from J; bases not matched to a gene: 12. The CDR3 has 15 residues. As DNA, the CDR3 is TGTGCCAGTTCACAACAGGGGGCTCAGAGTTCACCCCTCCACTTT. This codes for CASSQQGAQSSPLHF.

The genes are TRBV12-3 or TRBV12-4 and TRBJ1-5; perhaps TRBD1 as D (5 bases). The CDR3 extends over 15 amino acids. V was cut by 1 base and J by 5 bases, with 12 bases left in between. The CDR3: CASSLDSGTHQPQHF. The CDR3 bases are TGTGCCAGCAGTTTAGATTCAGGGACCCATCAGCCCCAGCATTTT.

The CDR3 region has the DNA TGTGCCAGCAGCTTTAGCGACCCGGGAGAGACCCAGTACTTC. Translation: CASSFSDPGETQYF. This chain uses TRBV7-6 with TRBJ2-5, with D possibly TRBD2 on 5 matching bases. Germline CDR1 reads SGHVS; CDR2 reads FNYEAQ. The CDR3 spans 14 residues. The V gene lost 3 bases and the J gene lost 4 bases, with 12 bases spanning the gap.

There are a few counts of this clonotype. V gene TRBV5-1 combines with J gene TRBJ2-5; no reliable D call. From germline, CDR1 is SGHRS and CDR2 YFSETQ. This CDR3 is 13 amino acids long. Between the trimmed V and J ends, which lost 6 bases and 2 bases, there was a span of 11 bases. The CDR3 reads CASNLAIQETQYF. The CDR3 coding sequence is TGCGCCAGCAACCTGGCGATTCAAGAGACCCAGTACTTC. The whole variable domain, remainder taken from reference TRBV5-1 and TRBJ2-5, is KAGVTQTPRYLIKTRGQQVTLSCSPISGHRSVSWYQQTPGQGLQFLFEYFSETQRNKGNFPGRFSGRQFSNSRSEMNVSTLELGDSALYLCASNLAIQETQYFGPGTRLLVL.

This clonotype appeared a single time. The CDR3 sequence is CAISEGSPSTDTQYF. Here the CDR3 DNA reads TGTGCCATCAGTGAGGGCAGTCCGAGCACAGATACGCAGTATTTT. V gene TRBV10-3 combines with J gene TRBJ2-3; D is undetermined. Trimming shortened V by 2 bases and J by 0 bases, and 9 bases separated the two germline ends. The CDR3 length is 15 residues. Germline V CDR1 and CDR2: ENHRY, SYGVKD.